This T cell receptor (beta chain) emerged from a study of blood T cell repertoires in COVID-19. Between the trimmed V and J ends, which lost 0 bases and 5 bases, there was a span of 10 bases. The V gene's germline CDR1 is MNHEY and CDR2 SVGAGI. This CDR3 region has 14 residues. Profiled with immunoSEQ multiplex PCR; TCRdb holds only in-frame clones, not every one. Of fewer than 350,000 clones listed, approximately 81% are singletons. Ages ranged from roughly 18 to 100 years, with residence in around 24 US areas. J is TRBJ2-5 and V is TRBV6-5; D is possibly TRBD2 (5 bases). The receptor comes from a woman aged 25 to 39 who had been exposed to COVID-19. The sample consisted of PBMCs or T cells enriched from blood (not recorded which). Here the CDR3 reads CASSYSTGVETQYF. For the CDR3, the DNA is TGTGCCAGCAGTTACTCGACCGGGGTCGAGACCCAGTACTTC.